The subject of this entry is one TCR beta chain. Antigen unknown. The protocol was immunoSEQ multiplex PCR, while the TCRdb copy is restricted to in-frame clones and leaves out a portion. Of some 320,000 clones listed, 70% to 90% were seen once; the top ten hold approximately 1.9%. Treatment given: roughly 19 received Ad26.COV2.S at low or high dose, single or two shots; roughly five received placebo; per-sample allocation not given. Specimens were obtained on day 63 following the first vaccine or placebo injection. This specimen comes from a study of Ad26.COV2.S vaccination and SARS-CoV-2 variants. Study-wide results and caveats: Recipients of either vaccine or placebo displayed similar breadth of non-spike TCRs. Total T cell responses, in the TCR breadth and depth analyses, may have been underestimated.

Here the sequenced sample was peripheral blood, taken in a trial of Ad26.COV2.S vaccine versus placebo. The clonotype originates from a person between 18 and 65 years old who received the Ad26.COV2.S COVID-19 vaccine or a placebo.

The CDR3 DNA follows: TGTGCCAGCAGTGAATCGGTCGGGAAAAGCTCCTACAATGAGCAGTTCTTC. It yields the protein CASSESVGKSSYNEQFF. V and J are TRBV25-1 and TRBJ2-1; D possibly corresponds to TRBD2 (5 bases). Trimming cost V 1 base and J 0 bases, with 13 bases left between them. The germline CDR1 and CDR2 sequences are MGHDK and SYGVNS. CDR3 size: 17 residues.